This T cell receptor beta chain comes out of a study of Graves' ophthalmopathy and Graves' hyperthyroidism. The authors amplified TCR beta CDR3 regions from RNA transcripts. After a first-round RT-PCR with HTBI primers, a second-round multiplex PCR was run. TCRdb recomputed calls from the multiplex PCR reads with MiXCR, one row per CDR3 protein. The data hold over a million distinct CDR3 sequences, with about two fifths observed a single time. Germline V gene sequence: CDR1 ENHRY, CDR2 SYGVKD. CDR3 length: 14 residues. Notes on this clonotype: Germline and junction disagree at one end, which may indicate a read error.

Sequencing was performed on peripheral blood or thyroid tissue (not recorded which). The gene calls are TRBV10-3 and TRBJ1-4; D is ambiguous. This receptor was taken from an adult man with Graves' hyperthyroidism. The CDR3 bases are TGTGCCAGCAGTCCCCCTAATAGTAATGAAAAACTGTTTTTT. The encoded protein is CASSPPNSNEKLFF.